This paragraph covers one TCR beta chain sequence. Its target antigen remains unknown. It has no much larger one-base neighbor in the sample; base qualities were not kept. The sample originates from a study of cytomegalovirus exposure and HLA in healthy donors (dated by TCRdb to 2017 to 2019). Regarding the complete study: An earlier analysis of approximately 640 of the donors reported roughly 270 Gb of sequence data and more than 90 million unique TCR beta sequences from roughly 180 million T cells. The study used immunosequencing to profile the T cell repertoires of 670 or so subjects and linked those repertoires to cytomegalovirus serostatus. Because of strong linkage in the cohort, a few DR-DQ haplotypes were treated as single units for association and clustering. Donor age, sex, ethnicity and CMV serostatus were compiled alongside the repertoire data. Of the 350 to 450 genotyped donors, 65% to 90% were placed in the genetic ancestry cluster associated with self-reported Caucasian donors. HLA typing included class I and class II loci at four-digit resolution. All discovery cohort repertoires had been generated on a single sequencing platform. To study patterns of TCR occurrence, a later analysis re-analyzed previously published TCR beta repertoires from 666 donors and added high-resolution HLA genotyping. In a later genetic analysis, genome-wide SNP genotypes for about 60% of the 666 donors were used, and that subset was treated as a discovery cohort. To predict cytomegalovirus infection status, the study brought together high-throughput TCR immunosequencing, statistical association of individual TCRs with disease status, and machine learning. The study aimed to test whether cataloging public T cell receptors could reveal signatures of past pathogen exposure. The number of donors typed differed by locus, with about 629-630 for A, B, C, DRB1 and DQB1, around 500 for DQA1, 600 to 610 for DPA1, and under 490 for DPB1. To decide whether each TCR beta V gene segment behaved as functional or pseudogenic, an earlier analysis of some 600 of the donors relied on high-throughput TCR beta sequencing. On average, around 240,000 unique TCR beta nucleotide sequences were sequenced per donor among 350 to 400 genotyped donors of the cohort, with roughly 18% of those sequences being non-productive. Along with the approximately 600-subject first cohort, a separate validation cohort of around 120 different subjects was used. In the later analysis, no new phenotypic data were used to find candidate immune exposures; instead, reliance was placed on TCR beta sequences and their occurrence across donors. An early release that covered some 630 HLA-typed donors contained about 290 gigabases of sequencing data and 80 million or so unique TCR sequences. The paper as a whole reports these results and caveats: According to a later genetic analysis, donors in an Asian-associated ancestry cluster had fewer N-insertions in productive TCRs than the approximately 710-donor mean. V-gene and J-gene trimming of TCR beta chains was associated with a missense DCLRE1C variant in a later genetic analysis, and the association was replicated in an independent cohort. Assigning TCR associations to individual alleles was difficult when HLA alleles, especially DR and DQ, strongly co-occurred. Compared with equally common non-associated chains, HLA-associated TCR beta chains in a later analysis were more clonally expanded and had lower generation probabilities. Because counts were too low, roughly 17 rarely observed V segments, including chromosome 9 orphons, were left out of the earlier analysis of a few hundred of the donors. The only immune exposure information available for the cohort was CMV serostatus. The authors suggested that the approach could potentially be generalized to other disease states and immunological phenotypes. Most TCR sequences were observed very rarely across donors, whereas some public TCRs were present in many individuals. In both the original and validation cohorts, the classifier was reported to diagnose cytomegalovirus status with high specificity and sensitivity. An earlier analysis of some 560 of the donors showed that most TCR beta V segments appeared in productive rearrangements either about 87% or about 30% of the time, which broadly matched IMGT annotations. A later analysis found that most CMV-associated TCR beta chains appeared HLA-restricted, with HLA associations seemingly driven largely by CMV exposure. Because HLA typing was unavailable for some donors at each locus, only the typed subset was used in association tests. Correlated functional status among segregating V segments might reflect linkage disequilibrium, but an unknown experimental factor could not be ruled out. In vitro tests confirmed that a few of the cytomegalovirus-associated TCR beta chains recognize cytomegalovirus antigens. A group of highly shared sequence variants was considered likely to be a technical artifact of the sequencing pipeline. In a later analysis, several top co-occurrence clusters were reported to appear linked to parvovirus B19, influenza, CMV and Epstein-Barr virus. In a later analysis, 16,951 TCR beta sequences were associated with specific HLA alleles at a false discovery rate of 0.05. The study gave a list of 150 to 200 TCR beta chains associated with cytomegalovirus. Sequencing depth was assumed to be roughly uniform across donors in the presence/absence analyses, though that assumption may not hold. A later analysis found that TCR association rates varied across HLA loci, with DRB1 alleles showing the most associated TCRs and HLA-C alleles the fewest. Because the 87-base-pair reads could not distinguish some IMGT-functional V segments, including TRBV6-2 and TRBV6-3, those segments were excluded. This cohort had only TCR beta chains sequenced, and the lack of alpha or paired-chain data limited which features could be detected. A further reported finding was that TCR beta sequences accurately predicted the HLA-A and HLA-B alleles for most subjects in the first cohort.

The cohort was made up of under 800 healthy bone marrow donors. All cohort members were sampled while nominally healthy, although unrecorded immune exposures were likely present. The donor tested CMV seropositive, placing the donor among the 289 seropositive members of the cohort. Every donor gave a peripheral blood sample, and the peripheral blood mononuclear cells from that sample were used for TCR beta sequencing. The Qiagen DNeasy Blood Extraction Kit was used to extract genomic DNA from the blood cell samples. Its CDR3 holds 12 amino acids, cysteine through phenylalanine. Of all the DNA, just the CDR3 is kept, 36 bases in frame from base 1. The germline V gene encodes CDR1 ENHRY and CDR2 SYGVKD. V is reduced by 1 base and J by 7 bases, leaving a spacing of 7 bases between them. To prepare the library, the immunoSEQ multiplex PCR assay was applied. The multiplex PCR relied on a mix of 60 forward primers for TCR Vbeta segments and 13 reverse primers for TCR Jbeta segments. A multiplex PCR assay on genomic DNA amplified the CDR3 region of rearranged TCR beta genes. The amplified TCR beta libraries were sequenced on the Illumina HiSeq System as 87-base-pair reads. In the authors' own workflow: Across the 700 or so repertoires, a later analysis counted tens of millions of unique TCR beta chains, roughly 11 million of which were shared by at least two donors. To remove PCR and sequencing errors, raw reads were error-corrected and collapsed into unique sequences using a nearest-neighbor algorithm that merged closely related sequences. To assign V, D and J gene segments, CDR3 sequences were aligned to IMGT reference sequences. Each retained sequence needed at least a six-nucleotide match to both a V gene segment and a J gene segment. A rearrangement was called productive if the CDR3 had no stop codons and remained in frame with V and J, and every other rearrangement was called non-productive. Following IMGT convention, CDR3 was defined as the stretch from the second conserved V-encoded cysteine to the conserved J-encoded phenylalanine. The earlier analysis of about 640 of the donors excluded any sequence lacking an unambiguous match to a single V gene segment. An earlier analysis of several hundred of the donors classified V segments as functional when productive rearrangements were above 56.7% and as segregating when the standard deviation between donors was above 5%. A statistical classification framework was built to diagnose cytomegalovirus status from the catalog of TCR beta chain sequences. In a later analysis, TCR nucleotide sequences were compared against IMGT/GENE-DB human TR gene sequences so that V and J genes could be assigned. The TCRdist pipeline was used in a later analysis to assign CDR3 sequences and most-parsimonious VDJ recombination scenarios. In a later analysis, every TCR beta chain was defined by the combination of its CDR3 amino acid sequence and its V-gene family, and reads without a unique V-gene family were dropped. As a way to deal with suspected cross-contamination and a sequencing artifact, a later analysis dropped hundreds of nucleotide sequences that were highly shared and had low generation probability. In a later analysis, a clonal expansion index was calculated for each public chain from normalized within-repertoire ranks of inferred template counts. Generation probabilities in a later analysis came from a VDJ recombination model fitted to out-of-frame rearrangements, and those results were checked against IGoR. Hypergeometric tests were used in a later analysis to score TCR-TCR, TCR-HLA and TCR-CMV co-occurrence, with a repertoire-size bias correction applied to the TCR pairs. To estimate false discovery rates, a later analysis permuted the HLA or CMV assignments 20 times. In a later analysis, co-occurring TCRs were grouped using DBSCAN, and TCRdist sequence similarity was added for clustering within HLA-allele-positive subsets. Repertoires with fewer than 30,000 or more than 120,000 public chains were left out of co-occurrence clustering, as were a handful of repertoires with anomalous nucleotide sharing. The table comes from immuneACCESS by way of TCRdb, which keeps in-frame sequences with V and J called. Part of the clones is missing from these tables; in studies checked, under half for an unresolved V gene and the rest for unknown reasons. The D gene and trimming were derived from the DNA, and the V and J assignments and clone size from that table. This sample is represented by roughly 160,000 clones; around three quarters of them were singletons. Together, the top ten hold 1% of the sample.

This TCR came from a woman between 45 and 65 years old in good health and CMV-seropositive. The rearranged segments are TRBV10-3 and TRBJ1-2, with no reliable assignment of the D segment. Sequencing input: PBMCs. The CDR3 here reads CAISEYNGGYTF. At the DNA level, the sequence is TGTGCCATCAGTGAGTATAACGGTGGCTACACCTTC.